The 2 T cell receptor beta chains listed next were all sequenced from one sample in a study of CD8 T cells in Susac syndrome. With random hexamers, 0.5 to 1 ug RNA was reverse transcribed. TCRdb passed the immunoSEQ multiplex PCR reads through MiXCR, listing each CDR3 protein once. This table holds more than 100,000 distinct CDR3 sequences, 96% found once. The sequencing input was CD4+ T cells from PBMCs. These receptors all stem from a human donor with Susac syndrome.

The chain uses TRBV14 and TRBJ2-3; TRBD1 matches at 7 bases. The ends lost 1 base at V and 3 bases at J; junction bases unmatched: 1. From germline, CDR1 is SGHDN and CDR2 FVKESK. This CDR3 is built from 14 residues. The CDR3 is CASSQGRGTDTQYF. CDR3 nucleotides: TGTGCCAGCAGCCAAGGCAGGGGGACAGATACGCAGTATTTT.

CDR3 sequence: CASSLFNARETQYF. CDR3 sequence (DNA): TGTGCCAGCAGCTTATTTAACGCGAGAGAGACCCAGTACTTC. V is TRBV7-2 and J is TRBJ2-5; the D is unclear. Germline CDR1 reads SGHTA; CDR2 reads FQGNSA. Trimming removed 2 bases from V and 4 bases from J, with 11 bases in between. This CDR3 has 14 amino acids.